This T cell receptor beta chain is drawn from a study of blood T cell repertoires in COVID-19. Participants were aged about 18 to 90 years from approximately 25 US areas. Within the 2 weeks before study entry, each person in the exposed group met a COVID-19 case. Original processing methods: Amplification of reference gene primers was used by the study to estimate nucleated cell counts. The protocol was immunoSEQ multiplex PCR, while the TCRdb copy is restricted to in-frame clones and leaves out a portion. The DNA gave D and trimming, while V, J and clone size come from that table. The sample shows about 250,000 clones, approximately 88% of them seen only once. The CDR3 covers 14 residues. Trimming shortened V by 5 bases and J by 5 bases, and 15 bases separated the two germline ends. CDR1 SGHTA and CDR2 FQGNSA come from the germline V gene.

This TCR was recovered from a woman aged 40 to 50 who had been exposed to COVID-19. The specimen sequenced was PBMCs or T cells enriched from blood (not recorded which). The V and J genes are TRBV7-2 and TRBJ1-2; D might be TRBD1 (6 bases). This CDR3 reads CASSPRGGGYGYTF. Here the CDR3 DNA reads TGTGCCAGCAGCCCCAGAGGGGGTGGTTATGGCTACACCTTC.